These T cell receptor beta chains were read from a single sample in a study of blood T cells in healthy people across ages. TCRdb used MiXCR to reprocess the 5' RACE reads, holding one entry per CDR3 protein. The sample lists about 1 million distinct CDR3 sequences, more than 40% occurring once. The sample taken for sequencing was blood. These receptors were collected from a woman aged 60-75 years in good health. The CDR3 runs from the conserved cysteine through the conserved F or W. D genes are given only for firm matches. Not all rows give a size; the values are once, few, many and, for expanded clones, a class.

D gene	V gene	J gene	clone size	CDR3 DNA	CDR3 protein
-	TRBV20-1	TRBJ1-6	-	TGCAGTGCTACCCTCGACGCGGGGAATTCACCCCTCCACTTT	CSATLDAGNSPLHF
TRBD2	TRBV3-1	TRBJ2-7	-	TGTGCCAGCAGCCAGAGCGGGAGCCTGACCTACGAGCAGTACTTC	CASSQSGSLTYEQYF
TRBD2	TRBV30	TRBJ2-1	-	TGTGCCTGGACCCGGACTAGTAGAGGTAATGAGCAGTTCTTC	CAWTRTSRGNEQFF
TRBD2	TRBV7-9	TRBJ2-3	few	TGTGCCAGCAGGCCCCTCGGGAGGGCAAGCACAGATACGCAGTATTTT	CASRPLGRASTDTQYF
TRBD2	TRBV5-1	TRBJ2-7	-	TGCGCCAGTGGAGCGGGGGACACCTACGAGCAGTACTTC	CASGAGDTYEQYF
TRBD1	TRBV10-3	TRBJ2-7	-	TGTGCCATCAGTGAACCGGGACAGGGGTTCCACGAGCAGTACTTC	CAISEPGQGFHEQYF
-	TRBV9	TRBJ2-3	few	TGTGCCAGCAGCGTAGTGCAGACAGATACGCAGTATTTT	CASSVVQTDTQYF
-	TRBV12-3/TRBV12-4	TRBJ1-2	once	TGTGCCAGCAGTTTATCGGGTCGGTTTGCCTATGGCTACACCTTC	CASSLSGRFAYGYTF
TRBD1	TRBV7-9	TRBJ2-7	-	TGTGCCAGCAGCTTACGGACAGGGCAATACGAGCAGTACTTC	CASSLRTGQYEQYF
TRBD1	TRBV6-6	TRBJ1-2	-	TGTGCCAGCAGACTCGACCGGGACAGACCCTTAGGAGAGGGCTACACCTTC	CASRLDRDRPLGEGYTF
TRBD2	TRBV7-7	TRBJ2-1	few	TGTGCCGACACTAGCGGGAGTGTTAATGAGCAGTTCTTC	CADTSGSVNEQFF
-	TRBV12-3/TRBV12-4	TRBJ2-5	many	TGTGCCAGCAGTCGGACAGATCAAGAGACCCAGTACTTC	CASSRTDQETQYF
-	TRBV6-5	TRBJ2-4	-	TGTGCCAGCAGTTACCAAGGGGGGACAAGACGCTCCATTCAGTACTTC	CASSYQGGTRRSIQYF
TRBD1	TRBV20-1	TRBJ1-1	few	TGCAGTGGCCCAAGACAGGGTGGTACTGAAGCTTTCTTT	CSGPRQGGTEAFF
-	TRBV5-6	TRBJ2-3	few	TGTGCCAGCAGCTGGCGAACTAGCACAGATACGCAGTATTTT	CASSWRTSTDTQYF
-	TRBV12-3/TRBV12-4	TRBJ2-1	-	TGTGCCAGCAGGAACCAGGGGTTTCAATACAATGAGCAGTTCTTC	CASRNQGFQYNEQFF
TRBD1	TRBV20-1	TRBJ1-2	few	TGCAGTGCCTTACAGGGGGCGAAAAACCACGGCTACACCTTC	CSALQGAKNHGYTF
TRBD1	TRBV20-1	TRBJ2-3	many	TGCAGTGCTAGAGGCCCCGGGACAGGGGACACAGATACGCAGTATTTT	CSARGPGTGDTDTQYF
-	TRBV5-1	TRBJ2-1	-	TGCGCCAGCAGCTTTTCCCGACCCAATGAGCAGTTCTTC	CASSFSRPNEQFF
TRBD2	TRBV6-5	TRBJ2-1	-	TGTGCCAGCAGTGGTTTTGGACTAGGAAGGAATGAGCAGTTCTTC	CASSGFGLGRNEQFF
TRBD2	TRBV20-1	TRBJ2-5	-	TGCAGTGCTAGAGATGGGGGACTAGTGGGCCTCCAAGAGACCCAGTACTTC	CSARDGGLVGLQETQYF
-	TRBV20-1	TRBJ2-7	-	TGCAGTGCTAGAGGGAACGGAACCTACGAGCAGTACTTC	CSARGNGTYEQYF